These 3 T cell receptor beta chains share one sample of origin, sequenced in a study of blood T cell repertoires in COVID-19. Data came from immunoSEQ multiplex PCR; TCRdb stores just in-frame clones and leaves some out. The sample has tens of thousands of clones; more than 70% are singletons. The sample was peripheral blood. The receptor source for this set is a human donor in a cohort sampled during active COVID-19.

The genes are TRBV3-1 (or the pseudogene TRBV3-2) and TRBJ1-2; the match to TRBD1 covers 8 bases. The germline gives CDR1 LGHDT, CDR2 YNNKEL (reference sequence). The CDR3 has 13 amino acids. After removal of 7 bases from V and 7 bases from J, the junction contained 8 bases not matched to a gene. The CDR3 region is CASKPGGASGYTF. DNA of the CDR3: TGTGCCAGCAAGCCAGGGGGCGCGTCTGGCTACACCTTC.

The V and J genes are TRBV10-1 and TRBJ2-7; 8 nucleotides match TRBD1. This CDR3 has 12 amino acids. CDR1 is WNHNN and CDR2 is SYGVQD in the germline V gene (reference sequence). V gave up 6 bases and J gave up 6 bases; unmatched junction bases: 4. The CDR3 protein is CASSGTGLEQYF. Here the CDR3 DNA reads TGCGCCAGCAGCGGGACAGGCCTCGAGCAGTACTTC.

The chain combines TRBV7-2 with TRBJ1-2; 9 bases are shared with TRBD1. Losses at the gene ends were 2 bases for V and 1 base for J; bases not matched to a gene: 2. Looked up from germline, CDR1 is SGHTA and CDR2 is FQGNSA. The length of the CDR3 is 15 residues. CDR3 sequence (DNA): TGTGCCAGCAGCTTAAGGACAGGGGATAACTATGGCTACACCTTC. This gives the protein CASSLRTGDNYGYTF.